The next 25 T cell receptor beta chains were all read from a single sample in a study of blood T cells in healthy people across ages. Using a J-beta primer mix together with a sample-barcoded 5' primer, a second PCR was run for about 6 to 11 cycles. TCRdb independently ran MiXCR on the 5' RACE reads; one entry per CDR3 protein. This sample has about 930,000 distinct CDR3 sequences; almost 30% occur once, and the top ten carry 10% to 13%. This same sample was also part of a study on T cells of mothers and their children.

The specimen was blood. These receptor sequences come from a woman between 40 and 55 years old in good health.

Note on this clonotype: This could be a read error, since a much larger clone is one nucleotide away. The CDR3, as DNA: TGTGCCTGCAGCATACAGGCTAGCGGGGGACGGAATGAGCAGTTCTTC. Translation: CACSIQASGGRNEQFF. This chain joins TRBV7-2 and TRBJ2-1; 10 nucleotides line up with TRBD2. Germline assignment: CDR1 SGHTA and CDR2 FQGNSA. The CDR3 consists of 16 residues.

The J gene is TRBJ2-2, the V gene TRBV12-5; D is undetermined. V was cut by 4 bases and J by 6 bases, with 9 bases left in between. This CDR3 has 13 residues. Germline loops: CDR1 LGHNT, CDR2 FRNRAP. The CDR3 coding sequence is TGTGCTAGTGGTTGGCAAGAGGCCGGGGAGCTGTTTTTT. Its translation is CASGWQEAGELFF. Using reference TRBV12-5 and TRBJ2-2 for the parts outside the CDR3, the full variable domain is DARVTQTPRHKVTEMGQEVTMRCQPILGHNTVFWYRQTMMQGLELLAYFRNRAPLDDSGMPKDRFSAEMPDATLATLKIQPSEPRDSAVYFCASGWQEAGELFFGEGSRLTVL.

This clonotype was picked up many times. The chain combines TRBV27 with TRBJ2-1; unclear D gene. V lost 2 bases and J 0 bases, leaving 8 bases between the germline ends. Looked up from germline, CDR1 is MNHEY and CDR2 is SMNVEV (reference sequence). The CDR3 runs to 15 residues. CDR3 loop: CASSLGINSYNEQFF. CDR3 coding DNA: TGTGCCAGCAGTTTAGGAATTAACTCCTACAATGAGCAGTTCTTC.

This chain connects TRBV20-1 to TRBJ2-5; 12 bases align to TRBD1. Germline values: CDR1 DFQATT, CDR2 SNEGSKA (reference sequence). With 3 bases clipped from V and 11 bases from J, the junction kept 10 bases outside the gene matches. This CDR3 region has 14 residues. CDR3 residues: CSARRDRGRREQYF. CDR3 nucleotides: TGCAGTGCTAGGAGGGACAGGGGGCGACGGGAGCAGTACTTC.

The CDR3 here is CAISNPGQGNYGYTF. CDR3 nucleotide sequence: TGTGCCATCAGTAACCCGGGACAGGGTAACTATGGCTACACCTTC. The chain couples TRBV10-3 to TRBJ1-2; 9 nucleotides align to TRBD1. This CDR3 region has 15 residues. The junction had 5 bases not matched to a gene; V was cut back by 5 bases and J by 1 base. Germline assignment: CDR1 ENHRY and CDR2 SYGVKD.

At least ten counts were recorded for this clonotype. CDR3 region: CSVVPGDSYEQYF. In nucleotides, the CDR3 is TGCAGCGTTGTTCCAGGGGACTCCTACGAGCAGTACTTC. The chain has TRBV29-1 and TRBJ2-7, with D possibly being TRBD1 (6 bases). CDR3 length: 13 residues. The V end was cut by 4 bases, the J end by 0 bases, with 10 bases between. Germline CDR1 is SQVTM and CDR2 is ANQGSEA.

The chain carries TRBV6-1 and TRBJ2-3; a possible D gene is TRBD1 (6 bases). Germline-derived CDR1 and CDR2 are MNHNS and SASEGT. The CDR3 spans 13 residues. Trimming left V 6 bases short and J 8 bases short, with 15 bases between. The CDR3 spells CASRGQKGGTQYF. The CDR3 coding sequence is TGTGCCAGCAGAGGACAGAAAGGGGGTACGCAGTATTTT.

This clonotype was detected ten times or more. The chain links TRBV10-3 to TRBJ2-7; D is possibly TRBD2 (6 bases). V lost 4 bases and J lost 2, with 12 bases in between. This CDR3 is built from 14 residues. Germline V gene sequence: CDR1 ENHRY, CDR2 SYGVKD. The CDR3 DNA sequence: TGTGCCATCAGTGTCTCGACGGGAGCCTACGAGCAGTACTTC. This gives the protein CAISVSTGAYEQYF.

The chain links TRBV28 to TRBJ2-2; TRBD2 agrees at 7 bases. The CDR3 is 15 residues long. J gave up 7 bases and V 6 bases, and 11 bases lay outside the gene matches. The germline CDR1 and CDR2 sequences are MDHEN and SYDVKM. Here the CDR3 DNA reads TGTGCCAGCAGAGTAGCGGGCGTAATTAGCGGGGAGCTGTTTTTT. Translation: CASRVAGVISGELFF.

This clonotype was recorded only once. This rearrangement joins TRBV10-2 to TRBJ2-7; 8 bases align to TRBD2. The CDR3 runs 13 residues. Germline CDR1 and CDR2: WSHSY and SAAADI. Unmatched junction bases numbered 7, after V lost 7 bases and J lost 5 bases. The CDR3 region has the DNA TGCGCCAGCACCGGGACTAGTAGGAACGAGCAGTACTTC. Amino acid sequence: CASTGTSRNEQYF.

This clonotype has ten or more counts. The chain recombines TRBV29-1 with TRBJ2-4, with D uncertain. Germline values: CDR1 SQVTM, CDR2 ANQGSEA. The CDR3 loop spans 11 amino acids. Trimming took 5 bases from V and 8 from J, leaving 10 bases between them. CDR3 region: CSVQRSDIQYF. The DNA for the CDR3 is TGCAGCGTTCAAAGGTCGGACATTCAGTACTTC.

This clonotype showed up just a few times. The chain carries TRBV20-1 and TRBJ2-7, with D possibly being TRBD2 (6 bases). The ends were cut back, 5 bases at V and 1 base at J, with 15 bases in the middle. Germline lookup yields CDR1 DFQATT and CDR2 SNEGSKA (reference sequence). The CDR3 runs to 14 residues. This chain's CDR3 is CSAPSGTVSYEQYF. CDR3 bases: TGCAGTGCTCCATCGGGGACTGTTTCCTACGAGCAGTACTTC.

For this clonotype: The germline gene is not matched at one end of the junction; a read error may be the cause. The DNA of the CDR3 is TGTGCCAGCAGCTTAGGGGGCGGGAGTTACAGTGAGCAGTTCTTC. It yields the protein CASSLGGGSYSEQFF. The V call is TRBV7-3, the J call TRBJ2-1; maybe TRBD2 (7 bases). Germline V CDR1 and CDR2: SGHTA, FQGTGA. The length of the CDR3 is 15 residues.

The J gene is TRBJ1-1, the V gene TRBV4-3, with D hard to call. CDR1 is LGHNA and CDR2 is YSLEER in the germline V gene. Trimming pared 4 bases from V and 10 bases from J, leaving 22 bases between. CDR3 length: 15 amino acids. The DNA for the CDR3 is TGCGCCAGCAGCCTCGAGGCCGGGGTCCGGGATGGAGCTTTCTTT. Protein: CASSLEAGVRDGAFF.

This clonotype has just a few counts. The gene calls are TRBV2 and TRBJ2-1; D tentatively reads TRBD1 or TRBD2 (6 bases each). CDR3 length: 14 residues. V was shortened by 11 bases and J by 6 bases, with 20 bases between the two germline ends. Germline CDR1 is SNHLY and CDR2 is FYNNEI. CDR3 in amino acids: CAGRGLATSNEQFF. DNA of the CDR3: TGTGCCGGCCGGGGGCTGGCAACTTCCAATGAGCAGTTCTTC.

This clonotype was counted at least ten times. The chain is built from TRBV15 and TRBJ1-2; D unclear. Germline loops: CDR1 LNHNV, CDR2 YYDKDF (reference sequence). The ends were cut back, 9 bases at V and 8 bases at J, with 13 bases in the middle. The CDR3 is 11 amino acids. This CDR3 is CATNGGEGYTF. The CDR3 bases are TGTGCCACAAACGGCGGCGAGGGCTACACCTTC. Full variable domain (rest looked up from reference TRBV15 and TRBJ1-2): DAMVIQNPRYQVTQFGKPVTLSCSQTLNHNVMYWYQQKSSQAPKLLFHYYDKDFNNEADTPDNFQSRRPNTSFCFLDIRSPGLGDTAMYLCATNGGEGYTFGSGTRLTVV.

This clonotype appeared many times. The V call is TRBV5-5, the J call TRBJ2-7; possibly TRBD2 for D (6 bases). Trimming took off 6 bases at V and 0 bases at J, with 16 bases between the two ends. The CDR3 spans 15 residues. Germline-derived CDR1 and CDR2 are SGHKS and YYEKEE (reference sequence). The CDR3 is CASTSMAGFSYEQYF. Written as DNA, the CDR3 is TGTGCCAGCACCTCAATGGCGGGGTTCTCCTACGAGCAGTACTTC. The whole variable domain, filled in from reference TRBV5-5 and TRBJ2-7, reads DAGVTQSPTHLIKTRGQQVTLRCSPISGHKSVSWYQQVLGQGPQFIFQYYEKEERGRGNFPDRFSARQFPNYSSELNVNALLLGDSALYLCASTSMAGFSYEQYFGPGTRLTVT.

The chain employs TRBV5-1 and TRBJ2-7; possible D gene TRBD1, 5 bases. Germline V lookup: CDR1 SGHRS, CDR2 YFSETQ. The CDR3 covers 14 residues. V was pared by 5 bases and J by 0 bases, with 12 bases between. The CDR3 DNA is TGCGCCAGCAGGAAACAGGTTACCTCCTACGAGCAGTACTTC. This codes for CASRKQVTSYEQYF.

The table lists this clonotype with a few counts. The chain is built from TRBV5-1 and TRBJ1-1; D is possibly TRBD1 (6 bases). Germline CDR1 reads SGHRS; CDR2 reads YFSETQ. The ends were cut back, 7 bases at V and 1 base at J, with 17 bases in the middle. This CDR3 has 15 residues. This CDR3 is CASRRLGASNTEAFF. CDR3 coding DNA: TGCGCCAGCCGCAGGTTGGGGGCTTCGAACACTGAAGCTTTCTTT.

This clonotype has just a few counts. The chain links TRBV2 to TRBJ2-7; perhaps TRBD1 as D (6 bases). This CDR3 is built from 14 residues. The V and J ends lost 7 bases and 4 bases respectively, with 17 bases between them. CDR1 and CDR2 from the germline V gene are SNHLY and FYNNEI. CDR3 residues: CASNLQGSGYEQYF. In nucleotides, the CDR3 is TGTGCCAGCAACCTACAGGGAAGTGGGTACGAGCAGTACTTC.

This clonotype occurred a few times. The chain links TRBV28 to TRBJ2-3; D is uncertain. The V end was cut by 4 bases, the J end by 7 bases, with 9 bases between. CDR1 and CDR2 from the germline V gene are MDHEN and SYDVKM. The length of the CDR3 is 12 residues. The CDR3 is CASSSDGYTQYF. The DNA of the CDR3 is TGTGCCAGCAGTTCAGACGGATATACGCAGTATTTT.

This clonotype was counted a few times. This chain uses TRBV5-1 with TRBJ1-1; 10 nucleotides align to TRBD1. The CDR3 loop spans 17 amino acids. Germline V lookup: CDR1 SGHRS, CDR2 YFSETQ. V shed 4 bases, J shed 0 bases, and the junction held 9 bases outside the gene matches. The CDR3 loop reads CASSAGTGEWVNTEAFF. CDR3 sequence (DNA): TGCGCCAGCAGCGCCGGGACAGGGGAATGGGTGAACACTGAAGCTTTCTTT.

This clonotype was counted many times. CDR3 in amino acids: CASGPGTNNYGYTF. As DNA, the CDR3 is TGTGCTAGTGGTCCCGGGACGAATAACTATGGCTACACCTTC. This chain joins TRBV12-5 and TRBJ1-2; tentative D call: TRBD1 (5 bases). Germline V lookup: CDR1 LGHNT, CDR2 FRNRAP. This CDR3 is 14 amino acids long. V was clipped by 5 bases and J by 1 base, with 11 bases between them.

In this sample, this clonotype turned up once. This may stem from a read error, because a much larger clone lies one nucleotide away. The rearrangement uses TRBV15 and TRBJ1-2; D is possibly TRBD1 (6 bases). Germline V gene lookup returns CDR1 LNHNV and CDR2 YYDKDF (reference sequence). V lost 5 bases to trimming and J lost 3 bases, with 13 bases between them. The CDR3 extends over 14 amino acids. The CDR3 DNA reads as TGTGCCACCAGCCTAGGGGGGGGTTACTATGGCTACACCTTC. It yields the protein CATSLGGGYYGYTF.

CDR3 in DNA: TGTGCCAGCCTCGGGCCCGGGGAGACCCAGTACTTC. The encoded protein is CASLGPGETQYF. The chain recombines TRBV2 with TRBJ2-5, with no clear D. The CDR3 sequence is 12 residues long. Germline V gene lookup returns CDR1 SNHLY and CDR2 FYNNEI. The V end was cut by 8 bases, the J end by 5 bases, with 12 bases between.